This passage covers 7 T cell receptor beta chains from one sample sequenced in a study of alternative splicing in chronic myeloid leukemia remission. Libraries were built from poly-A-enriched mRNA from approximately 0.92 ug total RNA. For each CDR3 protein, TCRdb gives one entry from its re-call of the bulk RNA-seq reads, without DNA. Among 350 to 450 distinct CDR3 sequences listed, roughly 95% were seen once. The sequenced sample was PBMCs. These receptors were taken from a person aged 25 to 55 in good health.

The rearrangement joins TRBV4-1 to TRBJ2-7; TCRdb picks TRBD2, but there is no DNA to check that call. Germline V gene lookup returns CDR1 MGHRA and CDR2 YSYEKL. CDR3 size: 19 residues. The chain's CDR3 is CASSQEGPGLAGGTYEQYF.

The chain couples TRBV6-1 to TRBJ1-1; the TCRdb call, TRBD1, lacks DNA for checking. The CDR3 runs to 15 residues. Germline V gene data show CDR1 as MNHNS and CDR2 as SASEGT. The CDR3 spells CASSPPDRGYTEAFF.

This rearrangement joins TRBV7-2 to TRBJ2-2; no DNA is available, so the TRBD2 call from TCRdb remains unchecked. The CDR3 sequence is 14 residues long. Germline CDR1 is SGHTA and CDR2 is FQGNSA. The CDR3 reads CASSLLAGAGELFF.

CDR3 sequence: CASSLVGQGPTGELFF. V gene TRBV5-5 combines with J gene TRBJ2-2; TCRdb gives TRBD2 as the D gene, but with no DNA this cannot be confirmed. Germline V CDR1 and CDR2: SGHKS, YYEKEE (reference sequence). The CDR3 extends over 16 amino acids.

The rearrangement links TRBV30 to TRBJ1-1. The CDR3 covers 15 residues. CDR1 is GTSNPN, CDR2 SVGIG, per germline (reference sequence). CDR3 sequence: CAWSELGRGGSEAFF. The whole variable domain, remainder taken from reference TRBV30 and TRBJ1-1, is SQTIHQWPATLVQPVGSPLSLECTVEGTSNPNLYWYRQAAGRGLQLLFYSVGIGQISSEVPQNLSASRPQDRQFILSSKKLLLSDSGFYLCAWSELGRGGSEAFFGQGTRLTVV.

The CDR3 is CASSLAVGEAGNTIYF. The chain links TRBV7-6 to TRBJ1-3. Looked up from germline, CDR1 is SGHVS and CDR2 is FNYEAQ. The CDR3 is made up of 16 amino acids.

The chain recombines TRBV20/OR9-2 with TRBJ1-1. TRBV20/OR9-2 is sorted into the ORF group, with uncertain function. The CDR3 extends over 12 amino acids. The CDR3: CSARDQNTEAFF.